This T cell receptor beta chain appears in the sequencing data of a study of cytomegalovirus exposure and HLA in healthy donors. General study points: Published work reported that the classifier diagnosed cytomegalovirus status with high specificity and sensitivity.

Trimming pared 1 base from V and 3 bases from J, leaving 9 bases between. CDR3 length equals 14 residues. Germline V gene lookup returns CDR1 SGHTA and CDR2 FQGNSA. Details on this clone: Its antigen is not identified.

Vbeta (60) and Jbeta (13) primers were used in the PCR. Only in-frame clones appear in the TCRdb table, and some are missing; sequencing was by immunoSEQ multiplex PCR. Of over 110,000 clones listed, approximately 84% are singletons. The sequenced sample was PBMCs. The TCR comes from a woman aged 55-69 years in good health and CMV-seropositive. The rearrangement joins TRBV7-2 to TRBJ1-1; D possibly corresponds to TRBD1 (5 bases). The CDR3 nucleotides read TGTGCCAGCAGCTTAGAATCCAGGGACACTGAAGCTTTCTTT. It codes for CASSLESRDTEAFF.